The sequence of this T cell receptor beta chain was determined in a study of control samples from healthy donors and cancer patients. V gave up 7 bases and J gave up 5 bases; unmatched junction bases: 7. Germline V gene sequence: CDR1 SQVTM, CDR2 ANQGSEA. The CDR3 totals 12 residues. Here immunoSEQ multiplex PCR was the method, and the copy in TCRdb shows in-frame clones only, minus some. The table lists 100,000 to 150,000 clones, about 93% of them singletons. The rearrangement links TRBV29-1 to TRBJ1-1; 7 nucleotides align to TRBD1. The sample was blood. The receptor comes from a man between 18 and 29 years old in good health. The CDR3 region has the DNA TGCAGCGCCCGGACAGGTGGTACTGAAGCTTTCTTT. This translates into CSARTGGTEAFF.